This TCR beta chain is drawn from a study of CD8+ T cells in alopecia areata. General study results and limits: Among patients, TCR sharing was less clear than in mice, a difference possibly due in part to HLA diversity in the patient population.

As concerns this clone: Its antigen is not identified.

Extracted RNA was reverse transcribed, and the resulting cDNA served as sequencing template. Libraries were prepared by immunoSEQ multiplex PCR; TCRdb keeps only in-frame clonotypes and omits some of them. The sample yields fewer than 200,000 clones, 59% seen once. Germline V gives CDR1 MGHRA, CDR2 YSYEKL. This CDR3 has 16 amino acids. Between the trimmed V and J ends, which lost 1 base and 1 base, there was a span of 14 bases. This sequence originates from a human donor with alopecia areata. The starting material was CD4+ T cells sorted from blood, obtained at week 0. The V call is TRBV4-1, the J call TRBJ2-7; D is undetermined. CDR3 bases: TGCGCCAGCAGCCAAGGACCCCCACAGATTTCCTACGAGCAGTACTTC. It is translated as CASSQGPPQISYEQYF.